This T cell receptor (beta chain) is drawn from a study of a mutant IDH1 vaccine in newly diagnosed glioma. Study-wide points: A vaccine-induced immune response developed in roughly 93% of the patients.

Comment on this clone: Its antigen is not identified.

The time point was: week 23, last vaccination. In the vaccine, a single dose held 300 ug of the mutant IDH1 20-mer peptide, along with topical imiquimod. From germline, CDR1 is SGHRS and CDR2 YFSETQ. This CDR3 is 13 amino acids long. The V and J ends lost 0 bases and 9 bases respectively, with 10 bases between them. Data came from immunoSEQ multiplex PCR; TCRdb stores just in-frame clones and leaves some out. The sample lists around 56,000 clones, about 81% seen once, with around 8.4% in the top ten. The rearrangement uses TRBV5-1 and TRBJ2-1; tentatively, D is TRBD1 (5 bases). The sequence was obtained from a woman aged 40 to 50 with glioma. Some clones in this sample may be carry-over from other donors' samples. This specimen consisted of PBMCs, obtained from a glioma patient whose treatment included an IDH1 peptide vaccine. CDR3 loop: CASSLEGFGEQFF. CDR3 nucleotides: TGCGCCAGCAGCTTGGAGGGGTTCGGTGAGCAGTTCTTC.